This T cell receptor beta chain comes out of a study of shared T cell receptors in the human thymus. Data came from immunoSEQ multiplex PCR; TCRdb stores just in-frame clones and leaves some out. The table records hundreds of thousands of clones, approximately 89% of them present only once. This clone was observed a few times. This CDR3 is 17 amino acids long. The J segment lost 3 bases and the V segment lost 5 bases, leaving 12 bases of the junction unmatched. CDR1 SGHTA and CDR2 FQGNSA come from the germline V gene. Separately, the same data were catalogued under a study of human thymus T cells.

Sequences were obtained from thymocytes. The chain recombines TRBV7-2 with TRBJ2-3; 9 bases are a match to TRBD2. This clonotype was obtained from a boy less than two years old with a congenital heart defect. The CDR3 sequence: CASSPGQLAGGTDTQYF. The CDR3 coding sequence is TGTGCCAGCAGCCCGGGTCAGCTGGCGGGGGGGACAGATACGCAGTATTTT.